Listed below are T cell receptor beta chains from one sample, sequenced in a study of CD8+ T cells in alopecia areata. Libraries were prepared by immunoSEQ multiplex PCR; TCRdb keeps only in-frame clonotypes and omits some of them. The sample contains 100,000 to 120,000 clones, 59% of which appear only once. Material for sequencing was CD8+ T cells sorted from blood. These receptors were collected from a human donor in good health. The CDR3 runs from the conserved cysteine through the conserved F or W. The D gene is left open where the match is weak. Clone size is stated in some rows and not others, as once, few, many or a class when expanded.

>few|TRBV23-1|-|TRBJ1-1
TGCGCCAGCAGTCAAGGGGGTCGGGCTTTCTTT
CASSQGGRAFF
>-|TRBV25-1|-|TRBJ2-2
TGTGCCAGCAGTGAATTTGGGCAGGGGAACACCGGGGAGCTGTTTTTT
CASSEFGQGNTGELFF
>-|TRBV30|-|TRBJ1-4
TGTGCCTGGAGCGAGGGGGGGAAACTGTTTTTT
CAWSEGGKLFF
>-|TRBV5-6|-|TRBJ2-3
TGTGCCAGCAGCTTACCGGGGGTTACAGATACGCAGTATTTT
CASSLPGVTDTQYF
>-|TRBV29-1|TRBD1|TRBJ1-2
TGCAGCGGTAGAGGGACAGGGCCTGGCTACACCTTC
CSGRGTGPGYTF
>-|TRBV7-9|-|TRBJ2-2
TGTGCCAGCAGTCTCGTTACATCGGTCACCGGGGAGCTGTTTTTT
CASSLVTSVTGELFF
>-|TRBV9|-|TRBJ2-7
TGTGCCAGCAGCGTAGGGTCCACAAGCGAGCAGTACTTC
CASSVGSTSEQYF
>-|TRBV9|-|TRBJ1-1
TGTGCCAGCAGCGTTATCGGGGGGCTCGGCACTGAAGCTTTCTTT
CASSVIGGLGTEAFF
>-|TRBV27|-|TRBJ1-2
TGTGCCAGCAGTTTGGCGGGGACAAATGGCTACACCTTC
CASSLAGTNGYTF
>-|TRBV5-1|-|TRBJ2-1
TGCGCCAGCAGCCCGGTTGGGGATTGGCTTTACAATGAGCAGTTCTTC
CASSPVGDWLYNEQFF
>-|TRBV29-1|-|TRBJ2-2
TGCAGCGTTGAGGAACCGAACACCGGGGAGCTGTTTTTT
CSVEEPNTGELFF
>-|TRBV9|TRBD1|TRBJ2-7
TGTGCCAGCAGCTCTCGAGCAGGGGGCTACGAGCAGTACTTC
CASSSRAGGYEQYF
>-|TRBV5-6|-|TRBJ2-1
TGTGCCAGCAGCGACGGCTGGAGCTCCTACAATGAGCAGTTCTTC
CASSDGWSSYNEQFF
>many|TRBV15|-|TRBJ1-2
TGTGCCACCAGCAGGCCAGGAGCCACCAACTATGGCTACACCTTC
CATSRPGATNYGYTF
>-|TRBV7-9|-|TRBJ1-4
TGTGCCAGCAGCTCGGGGGGGTATAATGAAAAACTGTTTTTT
CASSSGGYNEKLFF
>-|TRBV4-1|TRBD1|TRBJ2-7
TGCGCCAGCAGCGAAGGGACAGGGTATTGGTACGAGCAGTACTTC
CASSEGTGYWYEQYF
>few|TRBV11-2|TRBD1|TRBJ1-2
TGTGCCAGCAGCCTCGGGACAGGGGGCGCAGTGAGCTATGGCTACACCTTC
CASSLGTGGAVSYGYTF
>-|TRBV29-1|-|TRBJ1-2
TGCAGCGTTGAAGGAGTACTAAACTATGGCTACACCTTC
CSVEGVLNYGYTF
>-|TRBV2|-|TRBJ2-7
TGTGCCAGCAGCTCCTCTCCTAGCGACTCCTACGAGCAGTACTTC
CASSSSPSDSYEQYF
>-|TRBV13|-|TRBJ2-7
TGTGCCAGCAGCTTAGTGACCGACTACGAGCAGTACTTC
CASSLVTDYEQYF
>few|TRBV6-5|-|TRBJ1-4
TGTGCCAGCAGTAAACGACCGGAGGGATATGAAAAACTGTTTTTT
CASSKRPEGYEKLFF
>few|TRBV2|-|TRBJ2-3
TGTGCCAGCACCTTGACTAGACCAGATACGCAGTATTTT
CASTLTRPDTQYF
>-|TRBV5-1|-|TRBJ2-2
TGCGCCAGCAGCTCTGGGGCAGGATCCGGGGAGCTGTTTTTT
CASSSGAGSGELFF
>-|TRBV27|-|TRBJ2-7
TGTGCCAGCAGTTTAATCGCAGGCCTCGCCTACGAGCAGTACTTC
CASSLIAGLAYEQYF
>once|TRBV25-1|TRBD2|TRBJ2-3
TGTGCCAGCAGTGAGGTTAGCGGGAGAAACACAGATACGCAGTATTTT
CASSEVSGRNTDTQYF
>-|TRBV9|TRBD1|TRBJ2-2
TGTGCCAGCAGGACAGGGACCGGGGAGCTGTTTTTT
CASRTGTGELFF
>-|TRBV2|-|TRBJ1-1
TGTGCCAGCAGCCCCGGACGGGTTGAAGCTTTCTTT
CASSPGRVEAFF
>-|TRBV2|-|TRBJ1-3
TGTGCCAGCATGAAGCGAGACTCTGGAAACACCATATATTTT
CASMKRDSGNTIYF
>-|TRBV5-1|TRBD1|TRBJ2-7
TGCGCCAGCAGCTTGTATTCGGACAGGGGAATCGAGCAGTACTTC
CASSLYSDRGIEQYF
>-|TRBV5-1|-|TRBJ2-6
TGCGCCAGCAGCTTGGCCACTGGGGCCAACGTCCTGACTTTC
CASSLATGANVLTF
>-|TRBV7-6|-|TRBJ2-5
TGTGCCAGCAGCTCCCGTTACCCGGGGAAAGAGACCCAGTACTTC
CASSSRYPGKETQYF
>-|TRBV6-5|TRBD1|TRBJ2-1
TGTGCCAGCAGCCTTACAGGGGGCTCCAATGAGCAGTTCTTC
CASSLTGGSNEQFF
>-|TRBV5-6|TRBD1|TRBJ2-7
TGTGCCAGCAGCTTCGGGACAGGGGGCGTCGAGCAGTACTTC
CASSFGTGGVEQYF
>-|TRBV6-1|-|TRBJ1-1
TGTGCCAGCAGTGAAGTGTACGGCGGTGAAGCTTTCTTT
CASSEVYGGEAFF
>-|TRBV7-9|TRBD1|TRBJ1-2
TGTGCCAGCAGCACAACGACAGGGAGCTCCGATGGCTACACCTTC
CASSTTTGSSDGYTF
>-|TRBV6-5|TRBD1|TRBJ1-1
TGTGCCAGCAGCCACAGGGGGCCCGACACTGAAGCTTTCTTT
CASSHRGPDTEAFF
>-|TRBV13|TRBD1|TRBJ1-1
TGTGCCAGCAGAACCAGGGGGCACACTGAAGCTTTCTTT
CASRTRGHTEAFF
>few|TRBV11-2|TRBD2|TRBJ2-1
TGTGCCAGCAGCCCCGGGACTACCAATGAGCAGTTCTTC
CASSPGTTNEQFF
>-|TRBV29-1|-|TRBJ2-7
TGCAGCGCCGGGGACGGCAGCACCTACGAGCAGTACTTC
CSAGDGSTYEQYF
>-|TRBV4-2|TRBD2|TRBJ2-7
TGTGCCAGCAGCCAAGATCCGACTAGCGGGGTCCACGAGCAGTACTTC
CASSQDPTSGVHEQYF
>few|TRBV28|TRBD1|TRBJ1-6
TGTGCCAGCAGTCCAGGGACAGACTCCCTTAATTCACCCCTCCACTTT
CASSPGTDSLNSPLHF
>few|TRBV4-3|-|TRBJ1-2
TGCGCCAGCAGCCAAGAGTTACAGTCCTCCTATGGCTACACCTTC
CASSQELQSSYGYTF
>-|TRBV10-2|-|TRBJ2-7
TGCGCCAGCAGTGAAGGCCTCTCCTACGAGCAGTACTTC
CASSEGLSYEQYF
>-|TRBV11-2|TRBD1|TRBJ1-2
TGTGCCAGCAGCTTAGTGACGGCAGGGGGTGGCTACACCTTC
CASSLVTAGGGYTF
>-|TRBV28|-|TRBJ2-1
TGTGCCAGCAGTTTAAGGAATGAGCAGTTCTTC
CASSLRNEQFF
>-|TRBV9|TRBD2|TRBJ2-7
TGTGCCAGCAGCCCCGGGGGGGAGCAGTACTTC
CASSPGGEQYF
>-|TRBV27|-|TRBJ1-1
TGTGCCAGCAGTTTAAGCGGGGAGGCTTTCTTT
CASSLSGEAFF
>-|TRBV5-1|-|TRBJ1-2
TGCGCCAGCAGCAGACGCCCTTGGGCACGAGATGGCTACACCTTC
CASSRRPWARDGYTF
>-|TRBV27|-|TRBJ2-3
TGTGCCAGCAGTTTTCAGGATACGCAGTATTTT
CASSFQDTQYF
>few|TRBV6-4|TRBD1|TRBJ1-4
TGTGCCAGCAGTGACTCGGCAGGGGGTAATGAAAAACTGTTTTTT
CASSDSAGGNEKLFF
>once|TRBV2|TRBD2|TRBJ2-3
TGTGCCAGCAGTAACACGGGGGGGTCCGCAGATACGCAGTATTTT
CASSNTGGSADTQYF
>few|TRBV12-5|TRBD1|TRBJ2-3
TGTGCTAGTGGTTTGATAGGGACAGGGGGAAGCACAGATACGCAGTATTTT
CASGLIGTGGSTDTQYF
>-|TRBV7-9|-|TRBJ2-5
TGTGCCAGCAGCTCGGCTCTGTCGGGGGGCTGGGGGGAGACCCAGTACTTC
CASSSALSGGWGETQYF
>-|TRBV7-9|-|TRBJ1-5
TGTGCCAGCAGCTTCTATAGCAATCAGCCCCAGCATTTT
CASSFYSNQPQHF
>-|TRBV29-1|-|TRBJ1-2
TGCAGCGTTGAAAAAGGAGGAGACAGTTATGGCTACACCTTC
CSVEKGGDSYGYTF
>-|TRBV30|-|TRBJ2-7
TGTGCCTGGAGTGTTCTAGGGGTCGAGCAGTACTTC
CAWSVLGVEQYF
>-|TRBV29-1|-|TRBJ2-7
TGCAGCGTTGTACGGGGTCCCTACGAGCAGTACTTC
CSVVRGPYEQYF
>-|TRBV5-6|-|TRBJ1-1
TGTGCCAGCAGCTTGGGCCTTGGGGGTATCGAAGCTTTCTTT
CASSLGLGGIEAFF
>-|TRBV25-1|-|TRBJ2-7
TGTGCCAGCAGTGATTCGACAGTTCCCAACTACGAGCAGTACTTC
CASSDSTVPNYEQYF